These 30 T cell receptor beta chains came from one sample sequenced in a study of blood T cell repertoires in COVID-19. Profiled with immunoSEQ multiplex PCR; TCRdb holds only in-frame clones, not every one. The sample records approximately 190,000 clones, approximately 84% being singletons. The sample was peripheral blood. These receptors were collected from a woman in her 70s with active or convalescent COVID-19.

The chain uses TRBV5-1 and TRBJ2-3; D is unclear. Germline V lookup: CDR1 SGHRS, CDR2 YFSETQ. The CDR3 is 15 residues long. The V end lost 5 bases, the J end lost 0 bases, and 13 bases lay between the germline ends. The CDR3 DNA reads as TGCGCCAGCAGGCTGAGGCTAGAGAGCACAGATACGCAGTATTTT. Its protein product is CASRLRLESTDTQYF.

The chain links TRBV18 to TRBJ1-2; D perhaps matches TRBD1 (6 bases). V lost 3 bases, J lost 5 bases, and 10 bases lay in between. Per the germline V gene, CDR1 is KGHSH and CDR2 is LQKENI. The CDR3 covers 13 residues. CDR3 amino acids: CASSPTDSYGYTF. The CDR3 DNA reads as TGTGCCAGCTCACCGACGGACAGTTATGGCTACACCTTC.

The V call is TRBV3-1 (or the pseudogene TRBV3-2), the J call TRBJ2-7, with TRBD1 identical over 7 bases. Per germline, CDR1 LGHDT and CDR2 YNNKEL (reference sequence). The length of the CDR3 is 16 residues. Trimming removed 4 bases from V and 5 bases from J; junction bases left unmatched: 14. The CDR3 is CASSRVEGAWLNEQYF. CDR3 DNA sequence: TGTGCCAGCAGCCGAGTCGAGGGGGCCTGGTTGAACGAGCAGTACTTC.

This clone has a single count. The chain employs TRBV27 and TRBJ2-7; the D gene is possibly TRBD2 (7 bases). This CDR3 has 18 residues. Trimming left V 6 bases short and J 3 bases short, with 27 bases between. CDR1 and CDR2 from the germline V gene are MNHEY and SMNVEV (reference sequence). CDR3 residues: CASRTSRSSGGTFYEQYF. The CDR3 bases are TGTGCCAGCAGGACTAGCAGATCGTCGGGGGGCACCTTCTACGAGCAGTACTTC.

V usage is TRBV24-1 and J usage is TRBJ2-1, with D perhaps matching TRBD1 (6 bases). Trimming took 3 bases from V and 0 from J, leaving 11 bases between them. Germline CDR1 is KGHDR and CDR2 is SFDVKD. CDR3 length: 16 amino acids. CDR3 coding DNA: TGTGCCACCAGTGATGCGGACAGCAGCTCCTACAATGAGCAGTTCTTC. This codes for CATSDADSSSYNEQFF.

The rearrangement links TRBV5-1 to TRBJ2-2; perhaps TRBD2 as D (6 bases). The CDR3 is 16 amino acids. V shed 1 base and J shed 1 base, with 11 bases lying between them. The V gene's germline CDR1 is SGHRS and CDR2 YFSETQ. This chain's CDR3 is CASSLRETRNTGELFF. CDR3 nucleotide sequence: TGCGCCAGCAGCTTGCGGGAGACACGGAACACCGGGGAGCTGTTTTTT.

This clone was seen a handful of times. The gene calls are TRBV19 and TRBJ2-1, with 7 bases identical to TRBD1. J was trimmed by 1 base and V by 4 bases; bases with no gene match: 4. The CDR3 consists of 15 residues. Germline values: CDR1 LNHDA, CDR2 SQIVND (reference sequence). Written as DNA, the CDR3 is TGTGCCAGTAGTACACAGGGGTGGTCCTACAATGAGCAGTTCTTC. It translates to CASSTQGWSYNEQFF.

The chain uses TRBV7-3 and TRBJ2-2; 7 bases map to TRBD1. Germline V lookup: CDR1 SGHTA, CDR2 FQGTGA. This CDR3 region has 13 residues. V trimming: 5 bases; J trimming: 8 bases; junction bases outside the gene matches: 5. CDR3 nucleotide sequence: TGTGCCAGCAGCCCAACAGGGGTGGGGGAGCTGTTTTTT. Translated: CASSPTGVGELFF.

The V call is TRBV10-1, the J call TRBJ1-1; D is uncertain. Germline assignment: CDR1 WNHNN and CDR2 SYGVQD (reference sequence). V lost 7 bases, J lost 0 bases, and 9 bases lay in between. The CDR3 is made up of 13 amino acids. CDR3 sequence: CASMRQLNTEAFF. CDR3 DNA: TGCGCCAGCATGCGGCAGCTGAACACTGAAGCTTTCTTT.

This chain connects TRBV28 to TRBJ1-5; D remains unclear. The germline CDR1 and CDR2 sequences are MDHEN and SYDVKM. Deletions cut 4 bases from V and 2 bases from J, with 18 bases between. The CDR3 is made up of 17 amino acids. In DNA, the CDR3 is TGTGCCAGCAGTTCTAGTTCCTCCCGTGTTCGCAATCAGCCCCAGCATTTT. Translated, it gives CASSSSSSRVRNQPQHF.

The chain employs TRBV3-1 (or the pseudogene TRBV3-2) and TRBJ1-2; weak D call: TRBD1 (5 bases). Germline loops: CDR1 LGHDT, CDR2 YNNKEL (reference sequence). The V end lost 0 bases, the J end lost 0 bases, and 8 bases lay between the germline ends. CDR3 size: 15 residues. This CDR3 is CASSQEGTSNYGYTF. The CDR3 coding sequence is TGTGCCAGCAGCCAAGAGGGGACTTCTAACTATGGCTACACCTTC.

The chain combines TRBV24-1 with TRBJ1-5; D is undetermined. The germline CDR1 and CDR2 sequences are KGHDR and SFDVKD. V gave up 2 bases and J gave up 4 bases, with 5 bases separating them. The CDR3 length is 13 residues. The CDR3 bases are TGTGCCACCAGTGATTCGGGGAATCAGCCCCAGCATTTT. It specifies CATSDSGNQPQHF.

The genes are TRBV4-1 and TRBJ2-1; D may be TRBD2 (5 bases). CDR1 is MGHRA and CDR2 is YSYEKL in the germline V gene. This CDR3 has 15 amino acids. V lost 1 base and J 4 bases, leaving 11 bases between the germline ends. In DNA, the CDR3 is TGCGCCAGCAGCCAAGGCCAAGGAGGTTACAATGAGCAGTTCTTC. This translates into CASSQGQGGYNEQFF.

V gene TRBV29-1 combines with J gene TRBJ2-3; 11 bases are shared with TRBD2. This CDR3 comprises 14 residues. The J segment lost 6 bases and the V segment lost 1 base, leaving 3 bases of the junction unmatched. Germline CDR1 SQVTM, CDR2 ANQGSEA. CDR3 amino acids: CSVEVAGGRDTQYF. The CDR3 coding sequence is TGCAGCGTTGAAGTAGCGGGAGGGCGTGATACGCAGTATTTT.

This clone was observed a single time. The rearrangement uses TRBV20-1 and TRBJ2-1; 8 positions agree with TRBD2. Germline lookup yields CDR1 DFQATT and CDR2 SNEGSKA (reference sequence). The CDR3 is 16 amino acids. With 3 bases clipped from V and 0 bases from J, the junction kept 7 bases outside the gene matches. CDR3 bases: TGCAGTGCTAGTCCTCCTAGCGGGTACTCCTACAATGAGCAGTTCTTC. This sequence encodes CSASPPSGYSYNEQFF.

The chain joins TRBV2 to TRBJ2-3, with TRBD2 matching 11 bases. Trimming at V came to 4 bases and at J to 3 bases, leaving 9 bases not matched to a gene. CDR1 and CDR2 from the germline V gene are SNHLY and FYNNEI. There are 17 residues in the CDR3. In DNA form, the CDR3 reads TGTGCCAGCAGTGTCCTTAGCGGGAGGGCCGAGACAGATACGCAGTATTTT. It yields the protein CASSVLSGRAETDTQYF.

The chain combines TRBV29-1 with TRBJ2-3; TRBD2 matches at 8 bases. Germline assignment: CDR1 SQVTM and CDR2 ANQGSEA. This CDR3 comprises 14 residues. Trimming took 7 bases from V and 1 from J; bases not matched to a gene: 7. CDR3 DNA sequence: TGCAGCGAAAGCGGGAGTGAGGGCACAGATACGCAGTATTTT. This encodes CSESGSEGTDTQYF.

V is TRBV5-4 and J is TRBJ1-2, with TRBD1 as a possible D gene (6 bases). The germline gives CDR1 SGHNT, CDR2 YYREEE (reference sequence). The CDR3 has 15 amino acids. With 4 bases removed from V and 5 bases from J, the gap between germline ends came to 18 bases. The CDR3: CASSPPGGPGYGYTF. DNA for the CDR3: TGTGCCAGCAGCCCGCCGGGGGGCCCGGGGTATGGCTACACCTTC.

The chain is built from TRBV5-1 and TRBJ2-1, with D perhaps TRBD2 (5 bases). V was trimmed by 0 bases and J by 0 bases, leaving 10 bases between them. The germline CDR1 and CDR2 sequences are SGHRS and YFSETQ. The CDR3 is made up of 16 amino acids. DNA for the CDR3: TGCGCCAGCAGCTTGGTCTTCGGGGTCTCCTACAATGAGCAGTTCTTC. Translated, it gives CASSLVFGVSYNEQFF.

Notes on this clone: Within the sample, other DNA sequences also encode this same CDR3. The DNA for the CDR3 is TGTGCCAGCAGTCGGACAGGGAAGGAGACCCAGTACTTC. Amino acid sequence: CASSRTGKETQYF. The J gene is TRBJ2-5, the V gene TRBV6-5; 8 bases are a match to TRBD1. Germline CDR1 MNHEY, CDR2 SVGAGI. The CDR3 sequence is 13 residues long. V trimming: 5 bases; J trimming: 5 bases; junction bases outside the gene matches: 4.

The CDR3 nucleotides read TGCGCCAGCAGCTTGGCACTAGCGGGAAGGCAGTTCTTC. As protein: CASSLALAGRQFF. The V call is TRBV5-1, the J call TRBJ2-1, with TRBD2 matching 10 bases. With V trimmed by 0 bases and J by 12 bases, 3 bases remained unmatched. The germline V gene encodes CDR1 SGHRS and CDR2 YFSETQ. The CDR3 runs to 13 residues.

The rearrangement links TRBV5-4 to TRBJ2-1, with a weak D call TRBD2 (7 bases). Germline V lookup: CDR1 SGHNT, CDR2 YYREEE (reference sequence). This CDR3 spans 16 amino acids. The V end was cut by 3 bases, the J end by 3 bases, with 16 bases between. CDR3: CASSSEGGTSYNEQFF. The CDR3 nucleotides are TGTGCCAGCAGCTCTGAGGGGGGGACAAGCTACAATGAGCAGTTCTTC.

The chain has TRBV7-9 and TRBJ1-2, with D tentatively TRBD1 (5 bases). There are 13 residues in the CDR3. Germline loops: CDR1 SEHNR, CDR2 FQNEAQ (reference sequence). Trimming left V 5 bases short and J 2 bases short, with 9 bases between. CDR3 bases: TGTGCCAGCAGCATACAGGAGAACTATGGCTACACCTTC. It yields the protein CASSIQENYGYTF.

J is TRBJ2-7 and V is TRBV3-1 (or the pseudogene TRBV3-2), with 9 bases fitting TRBD2. From germline, CDR1 is LGHDT and CDR2 YNNKEL (reference sequence). The CDR3 totals 16 residues. V dropped 5 bases and J dropped 5; count of bases not matched to a gene: 13. CDR3 nucleotide sequence: TGTGCCAGCAGCTACAACCGGGGTAGCGGGAGAAACGAGCAGTACTTC. Protein product: CASSYNRGSGRNEQYF.

The chain employs TRBV7-6 and TRBJ1-1, with a tentative D call TRBD1 (5 bases). The CDR3 has 15 residues. Trimming pared 5 bases from V and 4 bases from J, leaving 17 bases between. CDR1 and CDR2 from the germline V gene are SGHVS and FNYEAQ. Here the CDR3 DNA reads TGTGCCAGCAGCCCGCGACCGTCCGGGGGCACTGAAGCTTTCTTT. It codes for CASSPRPSGGTEAFF.

The chain joins TRBV19 to TRBJ2-7; 7 bases agree with TRBD1. Trimming took 5 bases from V and 2 from J; bases not matched to a gene: 0. Germline CDR1 and CDR2: LNHDA and SQIVND (reference sequence). The CDR3 is made up of 12 amino acids. CDR3 nucleotide sequence: TGTGCCAGTAGTCAGGGGGCCTACGAGCAGTACTTC. Translation gives CASSQGAYEQYF. Looking up the rest from reference TRBV19 and TRBJ2-7 gives the full variable domain: DGGITQSPKYLFRKEGQNVTLSCEQNLNHDAMYWYRQDPGQGLRLIYYSQIVNDFQKGDIAEGYSVSREKKESFPLTVTSAQKNPTAFYLCASSQGAYEQYFGPGTRLTVT.

The chain employs TRBV11-2 and TRBJ2-3; no reliable D call. Germline-derived CDR1 and CDR2 are SGHAT and FQNNGV. The CDR3 has 12 residues. Trimming took off 2 bases at V and 6 bases at J, with 6 bases between the two ends. DNA for the CDR3: TGTGCCAGCAGCTTAACCGGGGATACGCAGTATTTT. Its translation: CASSLTGDTQYF.

The chain has TRBV5-1 and TRBJ2-3; 12 bases line up with TRBD2. Germline V CDR1 and CDR2: SGHRS, YFSETQ. The CDR3 is 17 amino acids. V dropped 0 bases and J dropped 7; count of bases not matched to a gene: 9. CDR3 protein: CASSLGLAGVSGNTQYF. Here the CDR3 DNA reads TGCGCCAGCAGCTTGGGACTAGCGGGGGTTAGCGGGAATACGCAGTATTTT.

This sequence joins TRBV9 and TRBJ2-1; D not resolved. V shed 3 bases and J shed 0 bases, with 16 bases lying between them. Germline CDR1 reads SGDLS; CDR2 reads YYNGEE. The CDR3 has 17 residues. The CDR3 DNA reads TGTGCCAGCAGCGCCCGGGTCGGCGCGAGCTCCTACAATGAGCAGTTCTTC. Encoded protein: CASSARVGASSYNEQFF.

The chain recombines TRBV2 with TRBJ1-4; 7 bases fit TRBD1. The CDR3 contains 14 residues. Germline lookup yields CDR1 SNHLY and CDR2 FYNNEI. V shed 4 bases, J shed 8 bases, and the junction held 7 bases outside the gene matches. The CDR3 region has the DNA TGTGCCAGCAGTGGGACAGGCGTATCCGAAAAACTGTTTTTT. The encoded protein is CASSGTGVSEKLFF.